The rows below give T cell receptor beta chains drawn from one sample of a study of control samples from healthy donors and cancer patients. Only in-frame clones appear in the TCRdb table, and some are missing; sequencing was by immunoSEQ multiplex PCR. The sample yields about 120,000 clones, approximately 88% seen once. Input material: blood. The receptor source for this set is a man aged 40-49 years in good health. Each CDR3 is given without its conserved first and last residue.

j_call v_call cdr3_aa
TRBJ2-1 TRBV5-1 ASSFLTGDYEQF
TRBJ2-1 TRBV5-1 ATNPGGVRNNEQF
TRBJ1-2 TRBV5-4 ASSLGLGYT
TRBJ2-3 TRBV9 ASSVRRTDTQY
TRBJ2-1 TRBV24-1 ATSDSSGGARSGNEQF
TRBJ1-2 TRBV6-6 ASSPRQGRGYT
TRBJ1-3 TRBV27 ASSFRAGNTIY
TRBJ1-6 TRBV5-6 ASSLPHPSPLH
TRBJ2-3 TRBV15 ATSSTGGGFTDTQY
TRBJ2-5 TRBV10-1 ASSEGRRETQY
TRBJ2-1 TRBV24-1 ATSDPDRLGASEQF
TRBJ2-7 TRBV19 ASSAQLAGVSYEQY
TRBJ2-7 TRBV6-1 ASSESAGTSYEQY
TRBJ1-2 TRBV18 ASSPLEDSPYGYT
TRBJ2-1 TRBV6-4 ASSPGETGEQF
TRBJ2-7 TRBV13 ASSPRGSSSYEQY
TRBJ1-6 TRBV5-1 ASSMGQAQGSPLH
TRBJ1-3 TRBV15 ATSSKTVGSGNTIY
TRBJ2-3 TRBV5-5 ASSVGGSGGTPATDTQY
TRBJ1-1 TRBV29-1 SVGQQNTEAF
TRBJ1-1 TRBV18 ASSPVRNPEAF
TRBJ2-2 TRBV9 ASTLTGSTGELF
TRBJ1-6 TRBV30 AWSLGGTGGSPLH
TRBJ1-2 TRBV12-3/TRBV12-4 ASNIDNYGYT
TRBJ1-4 TRBV4-2 ASSQGEGQGILRLF
TRBJ2-2 TRBV27 ASSFSQGKIGELF
TRBJ1-5 TRBV7-9 ASRGGGGSNQPQH
TRBJ2-2 TRBV13 ASSFMGHTITGELF
TRBJ2-1 TRBV6-1 ASSEKGLAGFPGDNEQF
TRBJ1-5 TRBV6-5 ASRVGTGDRQPQH
TRBJ1-1 TRBV11-3 ASSLVGGTEAF
TRBJ1-1 TRBV4-2 ASRPNKGTHTEAF
TRBJ1-4 TRBV4-1 ASSPAQGATNEKLF
TRBJ2-3 TRBV4-1 ASSQQRGGGADTQY
TRBJ1-2 TRBV11-3 ASSPTPGQGAPGYT
TRBJ1-5 TRBV10-3 AISESETTGNQPQH